The following is a T cell receptor (beta chain) sequence with its context. Its antigen is undetermined. The source of the sample is a study of T-cell memory formation after mild COVID-19. Germline V gene sequence: CDR1 SGHVS, CDR2 FQNEAQ. V lost 1 base to trimming and J lost 7 bases, with 5 bases between them. The CDR3 totals 12 residues. Overall study results and limits: Memory sampled before infection contained some responding clones, suggesting cross-reactive memory joined.

TCRdb reanalysed the 5' RACE reads using MiXCR and keeps one entry per CDR3 protein. The sample holds fewer than 300,000 distinct CDR3 sequences; roughly 17% are singletons and the top ten take more than 20%. The TCR comes from a man aged 18 to 29 who had mild COVID-19 (a few samples of this study predate the infection). Cell type and time point are not known. The chain is built from TRBV7-8 and TRBJ2-4, with D hard to call. Sequenced sample: PBMCs or a T cell subset sorted from them (not recorded which). CDR3 loop: CASSLEGNIQYF. In DNA, the CDR3 is TGTGCCAGCAGCTTAGAAGGGAACATTCAGTACTTC.